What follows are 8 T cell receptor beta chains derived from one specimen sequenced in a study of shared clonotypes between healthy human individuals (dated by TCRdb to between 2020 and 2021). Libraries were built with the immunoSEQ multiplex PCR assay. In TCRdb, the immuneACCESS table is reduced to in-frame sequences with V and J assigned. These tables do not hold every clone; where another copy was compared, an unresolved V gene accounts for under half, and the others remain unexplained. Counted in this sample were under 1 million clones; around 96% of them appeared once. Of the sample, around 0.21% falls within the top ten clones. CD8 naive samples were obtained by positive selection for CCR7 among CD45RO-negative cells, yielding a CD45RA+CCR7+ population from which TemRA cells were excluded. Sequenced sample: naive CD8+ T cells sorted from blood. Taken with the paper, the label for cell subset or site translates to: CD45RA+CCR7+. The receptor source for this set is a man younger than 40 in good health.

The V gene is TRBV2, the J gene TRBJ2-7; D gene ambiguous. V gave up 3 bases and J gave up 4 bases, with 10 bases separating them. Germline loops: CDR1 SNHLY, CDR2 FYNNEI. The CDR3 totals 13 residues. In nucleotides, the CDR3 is TGTGCCAGCAGTGACCGGCAGGCGTACGAGCAGTACTTC. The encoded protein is CASSDRQAYEQYF.

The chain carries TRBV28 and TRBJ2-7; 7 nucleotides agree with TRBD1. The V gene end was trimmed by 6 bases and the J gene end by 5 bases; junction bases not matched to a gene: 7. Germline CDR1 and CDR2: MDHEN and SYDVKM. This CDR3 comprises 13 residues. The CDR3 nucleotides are TGTGCCAGCAGAGATGACAGGGTAAACGAGCAGTACTTC. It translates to CASRDDRVNEQYF.

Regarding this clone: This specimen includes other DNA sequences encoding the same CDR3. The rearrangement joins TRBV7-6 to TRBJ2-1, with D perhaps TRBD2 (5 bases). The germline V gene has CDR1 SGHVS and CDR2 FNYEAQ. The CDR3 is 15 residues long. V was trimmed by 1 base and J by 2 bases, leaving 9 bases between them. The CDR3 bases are TGTGCCAGCAGCTTAGGAGGGAGTACCTACAATGAGCAGTTCTTC. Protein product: CASSLGGSTYNEQFF.

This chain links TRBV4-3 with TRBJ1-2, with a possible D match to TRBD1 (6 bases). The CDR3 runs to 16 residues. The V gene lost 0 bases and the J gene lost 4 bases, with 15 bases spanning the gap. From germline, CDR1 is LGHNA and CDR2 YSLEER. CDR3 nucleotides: TGCGCCAGCAGCCAAGATTGGGCAGGGGTTGGCTATGGCTACACCTTC. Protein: CASSQDWAGVGYGYTF.

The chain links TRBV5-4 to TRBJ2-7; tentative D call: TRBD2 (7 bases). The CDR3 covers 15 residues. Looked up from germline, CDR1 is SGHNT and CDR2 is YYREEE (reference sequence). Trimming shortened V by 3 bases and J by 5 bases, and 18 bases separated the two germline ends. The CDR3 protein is CASSSLGGPWDEQYF. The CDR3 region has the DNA TGTGCCAGCAGCTCCCTCGGGGGGCCGTGGGACGAGCAGTACTTC.

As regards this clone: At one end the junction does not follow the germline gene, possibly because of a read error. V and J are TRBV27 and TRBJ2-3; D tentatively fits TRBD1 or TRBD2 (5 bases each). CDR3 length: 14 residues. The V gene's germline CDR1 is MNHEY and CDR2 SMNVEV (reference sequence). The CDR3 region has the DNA TGTGTCAGCACCAAGGGACGGAGCACAGATACGCAGTATTTT. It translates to CVSTKGRSTDTQYF.

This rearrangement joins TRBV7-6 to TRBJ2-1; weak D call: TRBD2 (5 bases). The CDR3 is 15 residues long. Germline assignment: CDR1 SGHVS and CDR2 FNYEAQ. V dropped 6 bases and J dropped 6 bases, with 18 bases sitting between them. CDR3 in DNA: TGTGCCAGCAGTTCCCGTGAGAGGGCCACCAATGAGCAGTTCTTC. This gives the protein CASSSRERATNEQFF.

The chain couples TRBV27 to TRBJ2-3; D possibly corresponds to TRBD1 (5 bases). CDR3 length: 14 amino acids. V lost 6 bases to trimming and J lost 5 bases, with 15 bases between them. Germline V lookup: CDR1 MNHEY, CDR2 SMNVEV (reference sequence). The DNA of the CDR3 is TGTGCCAGCAGCATACTTCTTACAGGAGATACGCAGTATTTT. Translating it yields CASSILLTGDTQYF.